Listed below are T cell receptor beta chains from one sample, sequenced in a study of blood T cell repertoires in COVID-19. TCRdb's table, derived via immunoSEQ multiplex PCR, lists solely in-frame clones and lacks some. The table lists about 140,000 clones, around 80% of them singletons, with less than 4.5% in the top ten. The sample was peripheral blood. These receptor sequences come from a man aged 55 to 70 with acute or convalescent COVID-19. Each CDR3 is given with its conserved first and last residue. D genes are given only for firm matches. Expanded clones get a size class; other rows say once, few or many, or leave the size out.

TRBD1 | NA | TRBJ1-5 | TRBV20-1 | CSASRGTDNSNQPQHF | TGCAGTGCTAGTCGGGGGACAGACAATAGCAATCAGCCCCAGCATTTT
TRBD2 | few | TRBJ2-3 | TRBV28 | CASSFLAGKTDTQYF | TGTGCCAGCAGTTTTCTAGCGGGAAAAACAGATACGCAGTATTTT
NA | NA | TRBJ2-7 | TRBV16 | CASSQSGGLIDEQYF | TGTGCCAGCAGCCAATCTGGCGGTCTTATCGACGAGCAGTACTTC
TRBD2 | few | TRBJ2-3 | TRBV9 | CASSPRHLAGGNTDTQYF | TGTGCCAGCAGCCCAAGACACTTAGCGGGAGGCAACACAGATACGCAGTATTTT
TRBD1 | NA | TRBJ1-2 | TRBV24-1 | CATSDSPGTGGEGYTF | TGTGCCACCAGCGACTCCCCCGGGACAGGGGGCGAAGGCTACACCTTC
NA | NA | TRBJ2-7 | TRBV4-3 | CASSQDRQVQYF | TGCGCCAGCAGCCAAGACAGACAGGTGCAGTACTTC
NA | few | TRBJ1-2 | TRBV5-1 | CASSLQTGDYTF | TGCGCCAGCAGCTTGCAGACGGGGGACTACACCTTC
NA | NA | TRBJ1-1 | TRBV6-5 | CASSYSEDTEAFF | TGTGCCAGCAGTTACTCGGAGGATACTGAAGCTTTCTTT
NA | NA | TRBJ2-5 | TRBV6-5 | CVSALGLALKTQYF | TGTGTCTCAGCTTTGGGCTTGGCTTTGAAGACCCAGTACTTC
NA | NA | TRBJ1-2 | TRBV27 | CASRPRQATANGYTF | TGTGCCAGCAGACCCAGACAGGCCACTGCCAATGGCTACACCTTC
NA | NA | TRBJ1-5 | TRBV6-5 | CASSGRGNQPQHF | TGTGCCAGCAGCGGCAGGGGCAATCAGCCCCAGCATTTT
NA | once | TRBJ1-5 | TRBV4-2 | CASSQDGGNNQPQHF | TGTGCCAGCAGCCAAGACGGCGGGAACAATCAGCCCCAGCATTTT
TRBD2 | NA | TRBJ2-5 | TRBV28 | CASSLGGGRTQYF | TGTGCCAGCAGTTTGGGGGGGGGTAGGACCCAGTACTTC
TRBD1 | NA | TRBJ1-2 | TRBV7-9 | CASSLSGQGSGGYTF | TGTGCCAGCTCCCTATCGGGACAGGGGTCCGGTGGCTACACCTTC
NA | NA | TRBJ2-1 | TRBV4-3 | CASSQVHGSSYNEQFF | TGCGCCAGCAGCCAAGTTCACGGGAGCTCCTACAATGAGCAGTTCTTC
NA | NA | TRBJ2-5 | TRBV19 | CASSMGQQETQYF | TGTGCCAGTAGTATGGGACAACAAGAGACCCAGTACTTC
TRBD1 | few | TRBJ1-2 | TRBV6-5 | CASSYSVQGASDGYTF | TGTGCCAGCAGTTACTCCGTACAGGGGGCGTCAGATGGCTACACCTTC
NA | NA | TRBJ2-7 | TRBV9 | CASSVASVSYEQYF | TGTGCCAGCAGCGTAGCTAGCGTTTCCTACGAGCAGTACTTC
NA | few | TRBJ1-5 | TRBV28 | CASSPRGEGNQPQHF | TGTGCCAGCAGCCCCAGGGGAGAAGGCAATCAGCCCCAGCATTTT
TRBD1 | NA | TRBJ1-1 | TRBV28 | CASSSTRQGLNTEAFF | TGTGCCAGCAGTTCGACCCGACAGGGCCTGAACACTGAAGCTTTCTTT
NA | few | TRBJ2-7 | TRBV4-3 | CASSQEWQENYEQYF | TGCGCCAGCAGCCAAGAGTGGCAGGAAAACTACGAGCAGTACTTC
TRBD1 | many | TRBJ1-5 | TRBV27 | CASSFQGGSNQPQHF | TGTGCCAGCAGCTTTCAGGGGGGTAGCAATCAGCCCCAGCATTTT
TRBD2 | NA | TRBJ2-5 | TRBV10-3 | CATASGKGETQYF | TGTGCCACCGCTAGCGGGAAGGGGGAGACCCAGTACTTC
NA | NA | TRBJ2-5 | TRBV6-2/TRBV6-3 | CASSADMGETQYF | TGTGCCAGCAGTGCGGACATGGGAGAGACCCAGTACTTC
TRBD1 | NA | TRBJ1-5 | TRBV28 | CASSLVGTATDQPQHF | TGTGCCAGCAGTTTAGTTGGGACAGCTACCGATCAGCCCCAGCATTTT
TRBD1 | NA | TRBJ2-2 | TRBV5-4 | CASSLKDRGRDTGELFF | TGTGCCAGCAGCTTGAAGGACAGGGGGCGCGACACCGGGGAGCTGTTTTTT
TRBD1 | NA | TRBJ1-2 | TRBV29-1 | CSVAGGDGYTF | TGCAGCGTGGCAGGGGGCGATGGCTACACCTTC
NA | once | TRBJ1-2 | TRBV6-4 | CASSEPGRAGGYTF | TGTGCCAGCAGTGAACCAGGGAGGGCAGGTGGCTACACCTTC